A single T cell receptor beta chain is shown here with its context. This sample also contains other DNA sequences that code for the same CDR3. V was shortened by 5 bases and J by 0 bases, with 7 bases between the two germline ends. CDR1 and CDR2 from the germline V gene are SEHNR and FQNEAQ (reference sequence). This CDR3 is 13 amino acids long. The authors' processing: Amplification of reference gene primers provided the estimated nucleated cell counts. Here immunoSEQ multiplex PCR was the method, and the copy in TCRdb shows in-frame clones only, minus some. V and J calls plus clone size are reproduced from that table; the DNA served to infer D and trimming. The data contain approximately 200,000 clones, approximately 90% of them singletons. The data originate from a study of blood T cell repertoires in COVID-19. As for the study in general: Acute and convalescent COVID-19 specimens originated in the United States, Italy and Spain. PBMCs, B-cell-depleted T cells, or T cells provided the cDNA or gDNA that made up the material.

The source of this sequence is a man in his 60s who had recovered from COVID-19. V gene TRBV7-9 combines with J gene TRBJ1-1; D ambiguous. The sequenced sample was peripheral blood. CDR3 sequence reads: CASSPQMNTEAFF. CDR3 DNA sequence: TGTGCCAGCAGCCCACAAATGAACACTGAAGCTTTCTTT.